This is a list of T cell receptor beta chains from one sample in a study of blood T cells in healthy people across ages. TCRdb passed the 5' RACE reads through MiXCR, listing each CDR3 protein once. The data show 1.5 million to 1.9 million distinct CDR3 sequences, 35% to 45% seen once. The sequenced material came from blood. These receptor sequences come from a woman between 18 and 29 years old in good health. The CDR3 runs from the conserved cysteine through the conserved F or W. Fields, in order: CDR3 protein, CDR3 DNA, J gene, V gene, CDR3 length, D gene, clone size. A D gene is named only where the DNA matches it firmly. The listing skips clone size in some rows; elsewhere it reads once, few, many or a size class.

CASSYSIGQGSTEAFF,TGTGCCAGCAGTTACTCGATTGGACAGGGAAGTACTGAAGCTTTCTTT,TRBJ1-1,TRBV6-5,16,TRBD1,NA
CASSLDSGGSRSYNEQFF,TGTGCCAGCAGCTTAGATTCGGGGGGGTCTCGCTCCTACAATGAGCAGTTCTTC,TRBJ2-1,TRBV11-2,18,TRBD2,NA
CASSLASSVVGGYTF,TGTGCCAGCAGCTTAGCCTCCTCTGTGGTAGGTGGCTACACCTTC,TRBJ1-2,TRBV7-9,15,NA,many
CATSRAPADTQYF,TGTGCCACCAGCAGAGCCCCCGCGGATACGCAGTATTTT,TRBJ2-3,TRBV15,13,NA,once
CASSGDRSYGYTF,TGTGCCAGCAGTGGGGACAGGTCCTATGGCTACACCTTC,TRBJ1-2,TRBV2,13,TRBD1,many
CASSPGPGNEQFF,TGTGCCAGCAGTCCGGGCCCGGGGAATGAGCAGTTCTTC,TRBJ2-1,TRBV6-2/TRBV6-3,13,NA,many
CASSLGIAGVGDTQYF,TGTGCCAGCAGCCTGGGAATAGCGGGAGTCGGAGATACGCAGTATTTT,TRBJ2-3,TRBV5-4,16,TRBD2,few
CASSYWRKDTQYF,TGTGCCAGCAGTTACTGGCGGAAGGATACGCAGTATTTT,TRBJ2-3,TRBV6-5,13,NA,NA
CASSFQGEPGELFF,TGTGCCAGCAGTTTCCAGGGTGAACCCGGGGAGCTGTTTTTT,TRBJ2-2,TRBV28,14,NA,NA
CAIRTSGDSSYEQYF,TGTGCCATCAGAACTAGCGGAGACAGCTCCTACGAGCAGTACTTC,TRBJ2-7,TRBV10-3,15,TRBD2,NA
CASSSGGAGNEQYF,TGTGCCAGCAGCAGCGGGGGGGCGGGTAATGAGCAGTACTTC,TRBJ2-7,TRBV5-5,14,TRBD2,NA
CASSQDNQYQETQYF,TGTGCCAGCAGCCAAGATAATCAGTACCAAGAGACCCAGTACTTC,TRBJ2-5,TRBV14,15,NA,NA
CATSRDTGGGTDTQYF,TGTGCCACCAGCAGAGATACAGGGGGAGGCACAGATACGCAGTATTTT,TRBJ2-3,TRBV15,16,TRBD1,NA
CASSPPPYNNEQFF,TGTGCCAGCTCACCACCCCCGTATAACAATGAGCAGTTCTTC,TRBJ2-1,TRBV18,14,NA,few
CSARVSDGEYTEAFF,TGCAGTGCTAGAGTTTCGGACGGGGAATACACTGAAGCTTTCTTT,TRBJ1-1,TRBV20-1,15,NA,few
CASSQSGPKDTQYF,TGTGCCAGCAGCCAAAGTGGGCCGAAAGATACGCAGTATTTT,TRBJ2-3,TRBV11-1,14,NA,NA
CASSQKTGGREQYF,TGCGCCAGCAGCCAGAAGACAGGGGGTAGGGAGCAGTACTTC,TRBJ2-5,TRBV4-1,14,TRBD1,NA
CSVEDRVTYGYTF,TGCAGCGTTGAAGATCGGGTCACCTATGGCTACACCTTC,TRBJ1-2,TRBV29-1,13,NA,NA
CASTRQSTDTQYF,TGTGCCAGCACACGGCAGAGCACAGATACGCAGTATTTT,TRBJ2-3,TRBV2,13,NA,NA
CATSDPGLAGSDTQYF,TGTGCCACCAGTGACCCGGGACTAGCGGGGTCAGATACGCAGTATTTT,TRBJ2-3,TRBV24-1,16,TRBD2,few
CASSDSGQGSYNEQFF,TGTGCCAGCAGTGACTCTGGACAGGGGTCCTACAATGAGCAGTTCTTC,TRBJ2-1,TRBV6-4,16,TRBD1,many
CAISAIAGTGRTEAFF,TGTGCCATCAGTGCAATAGCCGGGACAGGGAGGACTGAAGCTTTCTTT,TRBJ1-1,TRBV10-3,16,TRBD1,NA
CASSPHRVTNNEQFF,TGTGCCAGCAGTCCCCACAGGGTGACGAACAATGAGCAGTTCTTC,TRBJ2-1,TRBV28,15,NA,NA
CASSYGQGARNEQYF,TGTGCCAGCAGTTACGGCCAGGGGGCTCGCAATGAGCAGTACTTC,TRBJ2-5,TRBV6-6,15,TRBD1,few
CASSYALSRGLYYGYTF,TGTGCCAGCAGTTACGCCTTATCCCGGGGGCTGTACTATGGCTACACCTTC,TRBJ1-2,TRBV6-2/TRBV6-3,17,NA,NA
CSAPPGGASGGYNEQFF,TGCAGTGCCCCTCCGGGCGGGGCTAGCGGGGGGTACAATGAGCAGTTCTTC,TRBJ2-1,TRBV20-1,17,TRBD2,few
CASSRRVESQYF,TGTGCCAGCAGCCGTAGGGTAGAGAGCCAGTACTTC,TRBJ2-5,TRBV7-8,12,NA,NA
CASSLAVLGGPTGAHHEQYF,TGTGCCAGCAGTTTAGCGGTTTTGGGCGGCCCAACAGGGGCCCACCACGAGCAGTACTTC,TRBJ2-7,TRBV12-3/TRBV12-4,20,TRBD1,few
CASRDTPQGRDTEAFF,TGTGCCAGCAGGGATACCCCACAGGGGAGGGACACTGAAGCTTTCTTT,TRBJ1-1,TRBV6-1,16,TRBD1,NA
CSVVAGGGYEQYF,TGCAGCGTTGTAGCGGGAGGGGGCTACGAGCAGTACTTC,TRBJ2-7,TRBV29-1,13,TRBD2,NA
CSARDGTGVNQPQHF,TGCAGTGCTAGAGATGGGACAGGGGTCAATCAGCCCCAGCATTTT,TRBJ1-5,TRBV20-1,15,TRBD1,NA
CATSSGQGASNQPQHF,TGTGCCACCAGCTCAGGACAGGGGGCTAGCAATCAGCCCCAGCATTTT,TRBJ1-5,TRBV24-1,16,TRBD1,NA
CSVGGQQETQYF,TGCAGCGTTGGGGGGCAGCAAGAGACCCAGTACTTC,TRBJ2-5,TRBV29-1,12,NA,NA
CSARRLGLIYNEQYF,TGCAGTGCTCGTAGGCTGGGACTGATCTACAATGAGCAGTACTTC,TRBJ2-7,TRBV20-1,15,NA,NA
CASSLGQGMEKLFF,TGTGCCAGCAGCTTGGGACAGGGGATGGAAAAACTGTTTTTT,TRBJ1-4,TRBV7-9,14,TRBD1,NA
CASSPPLRGAYEQYF,TGTGCCAGCAGCCCCCCTCTACGGGGTGCCTACGAGCAGTACTTC,TRBJ2-7,TRBV3-1,15,NA,few
CASSVGIEVGPSDNEQFF,TGTGCCAGCAGCGTAGGAATTGAAGTGGGGCCTTCCGACAATGAGCAGTTCTTC,TRBJ2-1,TRBV9,18,NA,NA
CASSPDRGLAKNIQYF,TGTGCCAGCAGCCCAGACAGGGGATTAGCCAAAAACATTCAGTACTTC,TRBJ2-4,TRBV2,16,TRBD1,NA
CSVGTGIDTQYF,TGCAGCGTTGGGACAGGGATAGATACGCAGTATTTT,TRBJ2-3,TRBV29-1,12,TRBD1,few
CASSSDLGSYNEQFF,TGTGCCAGCAGCTCTGACCTCGGCTCCTACAATGAGCAGTTCTTC,TRBJ2-1,TRBV5-5,15,NA,few
CSATIQGYGYTF,TGCAGTGCCACCATTCAGGGCTATGGCTACACCTTC,TRBJ1-2,TRBV20-1,12,NA,NA
CASSRRLSRGYEQYF,TGTGCCAGCAGTCGTCGACTGAGCCGGGGGTACGAGCAGTACTTC,TRBJ2-7,TRBV6-5,15,NA,NA
CASSQDETSGLSEQYF,TGTGCCAGCAGCCAAGATGAGACTAGCGGGCTGTCCGAGCAGTACTTC,TRBJ2-7,TRBV4-2,16,TRBD2,many
CASSFGGRGYGYTF,TGTGCCAGCAGTTTTGGGGGGCGCGGCTATGGCTACACCTTC,TRBJ1-2,TRBV12-3/TRBV12-4,14,NA,NA
CASSQSIYGTDQETQYF,TGTGCCAGCAGCCAATCAATCTACGGGACGGACCAAGAGACCCAGTACTTC,TRBJ2-5,TRBV14,17,NA,NA
CASRGTSGSSYEQYF,TGTGCCAGCAGGGGAACTAGCGGGAGCTCCTACGAGCAGTACTTC,TRBJ2-7,TRBV27,15,TRBD2,NA
CASLAGSYEQYF,TGTGCCAGTCTAGCGGGCTCCTACGAGCAGTACTTC,TRBJ2-7,TRBV28,12,TRBD2,few
CAGRTPGADEQYF,TGTGCCGGCAGAACTCCAGGGGCAGACGAGCAGTACTTC,TRBJ2-7,TRBV6-5,13,NA,NA
CAGNRQGASEKLFF,TGTGCCGGCAACCGACAGGGGGCGAGTGAAAAACTGTTTTTT,TRBJ1-4,TRBV27,14,TRBD1,NA
CASTIGARTDTQYF,TGTGCCAGCACCATCGGGGCTAGAACAGATACGCAGTATTTT,TRBJ2-3,TRBV12-3/TRBV12-4,14,NA,few
CASSLVFVLGDTQYF,TGTGCCAGCAGCTTAGTGTTCGTTTTGGGAGATACGCAGTATTTT,TRBJ2-3,TRBV7-9,15,NA,few
CASSEPLTSKEQFF,TGTGCCAGCAGTGAACCGCTAACCTCCAAGGAGCAGTTCTTC,TRBJ2-1,TRBV25-1,14,NA,NA